This T cell receptor beta chain was obtained from a study of CD8 T cells in ankylosing spondylitis. Findings and caveats of the study: One TCR beta motif, made up of several highly homologous variants, appeared characteristic of ankylosing spondylitis blood. CD8+ disease-linked clones were present at relatively low frequencies in blood.

Germline trimming cut 4 bases from V and 8 bases from J; bases unmatched to any gene: 3. The germline V gene encodes CDR1 SGHRS and CDR2 YFSETQ. CDR3 length: 13 amino acids. Remarks on this clonotype: No antigen is known for it.

TCRdb reanalysed the 5' RACE reads using MiXCR and keeps one entry per CDR3 protein. The sample contains a few hundred thousand distinct CDR3 sequences, 6.5% to 10% of which appear only once. The sequenced sample was blood, either unsorted or a sorted T cell fraction (not recorded which). The source of this sequence is a male donor with ankylosing spondylitis. The chain combines TRBV5-1 with TRBJ2-1, with 10 nucleotides matching TRBD2. Here the CDR3 DNA reads TGCGCCAGCAGCCACCTAGCGGGAGATGAGCAGTTCTTC. Amino acid sequence: CASSHLAGDEQFF.